This TCR beta chain was captured by sequencing in a study of blood T cells in healthy people across ages. General study points: Measured against age, TCR beta diversity per million T cells decreased in a roughly linear manner.

Those donating, healthy Caucasian individuals from Russia, were aged 6 to 90. Next came a second PCR, run for roughly 7 to 12 cycles, which used a sample-barcoded 5' primer along with a J-beta primer mix. Each cDNA molecule, via a template-switch adaptor with 12 random nucleotides, was tagged. Each CDR3 protein gets one entry after TCRdb re-called the 5' RACE reads with MiXCR. The table lists 550,000 to 750,000 distinct CDR3 sequences, 20% to 25% of them singletons. The CDR3 has 13 amino acids. Germline CDR1 SNHLY, CDR2 FYNNEI. This clonotype appeared a few times. Antigen unknown. A read error may account for a junction end that differs from germline.

The rearrangement uses TRBV2 and TRBJ2-7; TRBD1 agrees at 7 bases. The sequencing sample was made of blood. The receptor was derived from a man in his sixties or seventies in good health. In DNA form, the CDR3 reads TGTGCCAGCGGTGATACAGGGGTGAGCGAGCAGTACTTC. Its translation is CASGDTGVSEQYF.